This TCR beta chain was found in a study of shared clonotypes between healthy human individuals (dated by TCRdb to the early 2020s). About the full investigation: The cohort comprised a couple of women and a few men aged 18 to 49 years. For each donor, CD4 naive and CD4 memory were each given three plates, CD8 naive was given two plates, and CD8 memory was given one plate. The study deeply sequenced blood TCR repertoires of several healthy adults to estimate repertoire size and the extent of clonotype sharing between individuals. Different laboratories and diverse techniques were used to prepare libraries and sequence TCR repertoires, to increase sequencing depth and limit assay-specific biases. Per donor, leukapheresis produced somewhere between about 0.94 and 8.9 billion PBMCs. Summary of the overall study and its limitations: Sampling was restricted to blood, and TCR repertoires in tissue are likely to differ from TCR repertoires in blood. Sharing across a handful of donors was observed for 4.5% to 6.5% of naive CD4, over 3% of naive CD8, roughly 2.4% of memory CD4, and roughly 0.43% of memory CD8 clonotypes. Higher generation probabilities were observed for clonotypes shared by all four sorted-subset donors than for non-shared clonotypes. Even with the large sequencing depth, rarefaction of the sorted-subset datasets indicated that sequencing was incomplete. Based on pairwise subsampling, the degree of clonotype sharing among donors was expected to be affected by sequencing depth. Naive subsets generally had larger estimated clonotype richness than memory subsets. The small number of donors limited the genetic and exposure-history diversity represented.

Using the deep immunoSEQ assay, TCR CDR3 regions were amplified from genomic DNA by multiplex PCR. For each cell subset, the extracted genomic DNA was distributed evenly across all wells of several immunoSEQ 96-well plates, and each plate served as one replicate. Each replicate PCR for sorted subsets received around 200 ng genomic DNA, equal to tens of thousands of T cell genomes. Purified libraries were quantified with a Qubit 3.0 fluorometer, sized on a Bioanalyzer 2100, and re-quantified with the KAPA Library Quantification kit. Each immunoSEQ 96-well plate was sequenced on its own single-read 150-cycle Illumina NextSeq 550 flow cell. Under the source paper's analysis protocol: Because the immunoSEQ output included only junctional sequences and no quality scores, the filtering could not be the same as the filtering used for full-length reads. To assign V/J genes and CDR3, sequences were annotated against IMGT germline references using PyIR, a Python wrapper for IgBLAST v1.9. Reads were removed for weak V/J assignments (E-value above 1e-6), missing CDR3, stop codons, out-of-frame junctions, or ambiguous translated residues. V3J clonotypes were defined by identical inferred V gene, J gene, and CDR3 amino acid sequence. Percentage overlap between repertoires was computed as shared unique clonotypes divided by the size of the smaller repertoire. Repertoire richness was assessed with RTK rarefaction, the Chao1 estimator, and Recon v2.1 estimates of unobserved clonotypes. Generation probabilities for all TCRbeta clonotypes obtained by the gDNA method from a handful of donors were computed using OLGA. Here the immuneACCESS table is served through TCRdb, limited to in-frame sequences with V and J called. Missing clones are a known gap in these copies; in checked studies unresolved V genes cover under half, and the rest lacks a known reason. The V and J calls and clone size come from that table; D and trimming were worked out from the DNA. For this sample there are 2 million to 3 million clones; more than 85% appear just once. Roughly 0.39% of the sample lies in the top ten.

Donors were healthy HIV-negative adults with no recently reported acute infections or vaccinations. Every donor was a Caucasian adult residing in Nashville, Tennessee, USA. CD4+ T cells were enriched by magnetic negative selection; naive cells were then positively selected on CD45RA, and the negative fraction formed the memory subset. Blood was collected by leukapheresis, and PBMCs were isolated by Ficoll-Histopaque density gradient centrifugation and then cryopreserved in liquid nitrogen vapor phase. Purity and quantity of every magnetically sorted T cell population were checked by analytical flow cytometry. Genomic DNA was isolated from each sorted fraction and quantified by UV absorbance on a Nanodrop 2000c. The V end loses 0 bases and the J end loses 2 bases, and a stretch of 10 bases separates them. There are 15 amino acids in the CDR3, from cysteine to phenylalanine inclusive. Only CDR3 DNA remains: 45 bases, in frame from the first base. CDR1 SGHRS and CDR2 YFSETQ were looked up in the germline V gene.

This clone was observed once. Its antigen is unknown. Base quality data are lacking; no much larger clone is found one base away. This CDR3 is also generated by other DNA sequences in the sample. The chain is assembled from TRBV5-1 and TRBJ2-3, with a weak D call of TRBD2 (6 bases match). The sequence came from a man between 18 and 35 years old in good health. Some clones in this sample may be carry-over from other donors' samples. The sequenced sample was naive CD4+ T cells from PBMCs. Reading the label with the study, this specimen's cell subset or site is: CD45RA+ positively selected. The DNA sequence follows: TGCGCCAGCAGCTTGGGGACTATTTCCACAGATACGCAGTATTTT. It codes for CASSLGTISTDTQYF.